This T cell receptor beta chain came from a study of cytomegalovirus exposure and HLA in healthy donors. Amplification used 60 Vbeta primers and 13 Jbeta primers. Sequencing used immunoSEQ multiplex PCR; TCRdb keeps in-frame clones, though not all of them. The table shows 65,000 or so clones, with 62% occurring only once. The V gene's germline CDR1 is LGHNA and CDR2 YNFKEQ. The CDR3 consists of 16 residues. V lost 1 base and J 5 bases, leaving 14 bases between the germline ends. Study-level findings and limits: After further analysis at a later stage, 16,951 TCR beta sequences were associated with HLA alleles at 0.05 false discovery rate. What TCR beta sequences reportedly achieved was accurate prediction of HLA-A and HLA-B alleles in most subjects. Common viral pathogens (according to a later analysis) appeared linked to several of the most significant clusters. Researchers catalogued roughly 170 TCR beta chains as cytomegalovirus-associated.

This clone turned up a few times. The antigen is unknown. The sequencing sample was made of PBMCs. The sequence was collected from a man under 40 in good health and CMV-seronegative. The chain has TRBV4-2 and TRBJ2-2; weak D call: TRBD2 (5 bases). The CDR3 spells CASSQAAGRLTGELFF. CDR3 nucleotides: TGTGCCAGCAGCCAAGCTGCAGGCCGACTAACCGGGGAGCTGTTTTTT.